The rows below give T cell receptor beta chains drawn from one sample of a study of T-cell reconstitution after alpha-beta-depleted transplantation in children. TCRdb re-called the PCR reads through MiXCR, storing one row per CDR3 protein. The sample holds approximately 490,000 distinct CDR3 sequences; under 15% are singletons and the top ten take 5% to 6%. The source material was PBMCs from the stem cell graft donor, sampled from the stem cell graft. The receptors shown here come from a human donor who donated a stem cell graft to a child with combined immunodeficiency. CDR3s include the opening cysteine and the closing phenylalanine or tryptophan.

TRBV6-5,CATKSGIISYNEQFF
TRBV10-3,CAISESTPSGGGSYDEQYF
TRBV6-1,CASRPGQGGSEAFF
TRBV5-1,CASSLGQGGIEQHF
TRBV7-2,CASSFFTLAGGTDTQYF
TRBV27,CASSLGRLGDTQYF
TRBV12-3/TRBV12-4,CASSFGGISYEQYF
TRBV12-3/TRBV12-4,CASSSRDLKADTQYF
TRBV6-2/TRBV6-3,CASSYTYPGSSLNLNTGELFF
TRBV4-3,CASSHNVDRGHEQYF
TRBV6-5,CASRTGDIYEQYF